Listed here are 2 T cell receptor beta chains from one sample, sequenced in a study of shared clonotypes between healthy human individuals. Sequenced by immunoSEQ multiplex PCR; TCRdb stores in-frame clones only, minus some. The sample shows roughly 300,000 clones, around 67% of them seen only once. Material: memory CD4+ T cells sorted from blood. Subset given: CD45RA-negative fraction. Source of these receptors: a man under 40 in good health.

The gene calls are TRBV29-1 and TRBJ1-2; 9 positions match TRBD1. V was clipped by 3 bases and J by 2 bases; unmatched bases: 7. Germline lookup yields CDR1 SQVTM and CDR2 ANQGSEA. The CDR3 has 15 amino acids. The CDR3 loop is CSVEGGTGSNYGYTF. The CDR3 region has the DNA TGCAGCGTTGAGGGGGGGACAGGGTCCAACTATGGCTACACCTTC.

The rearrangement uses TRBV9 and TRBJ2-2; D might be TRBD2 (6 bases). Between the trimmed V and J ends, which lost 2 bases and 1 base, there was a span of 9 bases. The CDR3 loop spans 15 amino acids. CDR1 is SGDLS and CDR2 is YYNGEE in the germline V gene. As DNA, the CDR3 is TGTGCCAGCAGCGTTGACGGGGGGAACACCGGGGAGCTGTTTTTT. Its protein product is CASSVDGGNTGELFF.